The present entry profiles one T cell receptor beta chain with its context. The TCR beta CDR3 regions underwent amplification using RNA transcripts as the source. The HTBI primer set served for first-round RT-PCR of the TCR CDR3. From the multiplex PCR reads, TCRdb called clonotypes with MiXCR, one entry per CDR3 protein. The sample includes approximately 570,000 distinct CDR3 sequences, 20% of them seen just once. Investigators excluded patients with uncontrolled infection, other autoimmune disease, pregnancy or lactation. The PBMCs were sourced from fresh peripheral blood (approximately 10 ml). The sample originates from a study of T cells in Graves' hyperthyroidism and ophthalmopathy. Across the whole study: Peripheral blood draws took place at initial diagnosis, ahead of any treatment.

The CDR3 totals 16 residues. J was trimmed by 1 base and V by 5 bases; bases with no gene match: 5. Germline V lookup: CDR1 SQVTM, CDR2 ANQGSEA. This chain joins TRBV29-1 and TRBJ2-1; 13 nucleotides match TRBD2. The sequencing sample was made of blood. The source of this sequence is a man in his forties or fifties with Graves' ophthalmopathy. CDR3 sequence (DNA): TGCAGCGTTCGACTAGCGGGGGGTCCATCCTACAATGAGCAGTTCTTC. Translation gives CSVRLAGGPSYNEQFF.